The sequence of this T cell receptor beta chain was determined in a study of identical twins. From the 5' RACE reads, TCRdb called clonotypes with MiXCR, one entry per CDR3 protein. This table has under 800,000 distinct CDR3 sequences, approximately 21% appearing once. The CDR3 totals 15 residues. J gave up 7 bases and V 2 bases, and 6 bases lay outside the gene matches. Germline values: CDR1 MNHEY, CDR2 SVGAGI. This same sample was also taken into another study, of T cells expressing NK-cell markers.

The V gene is TRBV6-5, the J gene TRBJ2-1, with 9 bases that match TRBD2. Sample: PBMCs. The sequence was obtained from a woman between 18 and 29 years old in good health. The CDR3 sequence: CASSYTGLAINEQFF. The CDR3 bases are TGTGCCAGCAGTTACACGGGACTAGCTATTAATGAGCAGTTCTTC.